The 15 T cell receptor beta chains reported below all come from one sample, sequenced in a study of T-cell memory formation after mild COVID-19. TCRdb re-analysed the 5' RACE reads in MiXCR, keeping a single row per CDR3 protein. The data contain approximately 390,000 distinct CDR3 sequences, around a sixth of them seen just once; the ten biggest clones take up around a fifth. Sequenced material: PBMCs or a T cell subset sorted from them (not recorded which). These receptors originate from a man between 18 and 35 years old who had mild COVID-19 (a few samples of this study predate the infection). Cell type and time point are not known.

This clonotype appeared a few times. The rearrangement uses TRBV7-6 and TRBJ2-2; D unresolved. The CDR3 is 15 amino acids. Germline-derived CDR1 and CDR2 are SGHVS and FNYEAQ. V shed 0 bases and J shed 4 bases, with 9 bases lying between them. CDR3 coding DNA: TGTGCCAGCAGCTTAGCCGGTCAAATCACCGGGGAGCTGTTTTTT. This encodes CASSLAGQITGELFF.

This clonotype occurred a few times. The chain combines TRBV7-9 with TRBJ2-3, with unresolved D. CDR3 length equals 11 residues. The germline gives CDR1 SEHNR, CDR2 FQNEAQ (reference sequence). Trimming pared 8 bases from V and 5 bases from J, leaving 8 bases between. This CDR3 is CASGVVDTQYF. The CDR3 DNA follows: TGTGCCAGCGGCGTGGTAGATACGCAGTATTTT.

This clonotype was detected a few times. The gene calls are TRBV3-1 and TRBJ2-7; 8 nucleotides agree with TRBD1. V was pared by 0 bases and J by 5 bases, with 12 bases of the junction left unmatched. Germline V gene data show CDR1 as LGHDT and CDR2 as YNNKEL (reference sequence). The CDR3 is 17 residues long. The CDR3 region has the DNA TGTGCCAGCAGCCAAGATGGCGTGGTCTGGACAGGGAACGAGCAGTACTTC. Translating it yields CASSQDGVVWTGNEQYF.

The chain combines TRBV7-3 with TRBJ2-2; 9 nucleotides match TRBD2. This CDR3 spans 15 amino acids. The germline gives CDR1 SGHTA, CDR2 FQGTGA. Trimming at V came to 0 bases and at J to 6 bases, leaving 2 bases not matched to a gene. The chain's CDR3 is CASSLTAGGPGELFF. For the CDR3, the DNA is TGTGCCAGCAGCTTAACCGCGGGAGGGCCCGGGGAGCTGTTTTTT.

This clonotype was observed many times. CDR3 bases: TGTGCCAGCAAGGAGCGCTCAAGCCCCATGAGCTCCTACAATGAGCAGTTCTTC. Protein: CASKERSSPMSSYNEQFF. The chain carries TRBV6-5 and TRBJ2-1, with D hard to call. Germline assignment: CDR1 MNHEY and CDR2 SVGAGI. V was pared by 7 bases and J by 0 bases, with 22 bases between. This CDR3 has 18 amino acids.

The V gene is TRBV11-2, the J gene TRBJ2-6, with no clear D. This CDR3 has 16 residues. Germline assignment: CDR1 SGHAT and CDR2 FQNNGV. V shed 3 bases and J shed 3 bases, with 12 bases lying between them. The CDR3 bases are TGTGCCAGCAGCTTCTTGGGGTTCTTTGGGGCCAACGTCCTGACTTTC. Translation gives CASSFLGFFGANVLTF.

CDR3 sequence (DNA): TGTGCCAGCAGCCTTTTACCTTGGACAGGGGGGTTCAGCTCCTACAATGAGCAGTTCTTC. The encoded protein is CASSLLPWTGGFSSYNEQFF. The rearrangement joins TRBV7-2 to TRBJ2-1; 10 bases agree with TRBD1. The CDR3 is made up of 20 amino acids. With 5 bases clipped from V and 0 bases from J, the junction kept 16 bases outside the gene matches. CDR1 is SGHTA and CDR2 is FQGNSA in the germline V gene.

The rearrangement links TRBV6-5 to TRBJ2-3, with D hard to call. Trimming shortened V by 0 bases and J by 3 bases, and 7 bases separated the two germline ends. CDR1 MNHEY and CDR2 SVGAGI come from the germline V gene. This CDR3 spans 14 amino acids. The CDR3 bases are TGTGCCAGCAGTTACTCGACCCCAACAGATACGCAGTATTTT. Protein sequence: CASSYSTPTDTQYF.

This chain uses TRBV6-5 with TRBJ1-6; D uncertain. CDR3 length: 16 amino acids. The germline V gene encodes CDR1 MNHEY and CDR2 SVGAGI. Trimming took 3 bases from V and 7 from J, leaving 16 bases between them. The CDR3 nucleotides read TGTGCCAGCAGTTATCGAGCCTGGACGGGGAATTCACCCCTCCACTTT. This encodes CASSYRAWTGNSPLHF.

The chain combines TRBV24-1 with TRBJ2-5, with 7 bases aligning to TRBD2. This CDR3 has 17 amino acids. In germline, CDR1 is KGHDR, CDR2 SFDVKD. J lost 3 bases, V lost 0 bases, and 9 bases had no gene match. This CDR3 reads CATSDLHSGGKEETQYF. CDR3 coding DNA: TGTGCCACCAGTGATTTGCACTCGGGGGGAAAGGAAGAGACCCAGTACTTC.

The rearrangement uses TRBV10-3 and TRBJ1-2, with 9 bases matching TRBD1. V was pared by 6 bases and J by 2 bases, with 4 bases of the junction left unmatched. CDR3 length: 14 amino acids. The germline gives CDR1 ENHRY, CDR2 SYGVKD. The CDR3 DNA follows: TGTGCCATCAGGACAGACAGGGGGAACTATGGCTACACCTTC. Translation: CAIRTDRGNYGYTF.

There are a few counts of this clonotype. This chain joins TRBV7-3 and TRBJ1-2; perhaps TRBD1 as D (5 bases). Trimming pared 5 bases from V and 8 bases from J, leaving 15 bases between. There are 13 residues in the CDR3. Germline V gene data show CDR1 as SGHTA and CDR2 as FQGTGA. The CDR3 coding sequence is TGTGCCAGCAGCGTGGGGACTCTTGAAGGCTACACCTTC. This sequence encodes CASSVGTLEGYTF.

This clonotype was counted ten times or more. Written as DNA, the CDR3 is TGTGCCAGCAGTCCGGGGGACCTTAGGGGGCAGTTCTTC. As protein: CASSPGDLRGQFF. The chain carries TRBV3-1 and TRBJ2-1; tentatively, D is TRBD2 (6 bases). The CDR3 is made up of 13 amino acids. Germline CDR1 and CDR2: LGHDT and YNNKEL (reference sequence). The V and J ends lost 6 bases and 12 bases respectively, with 18 bases between them.

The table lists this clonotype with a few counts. Here the CDR3 DNA reads TGTGCCAGCAGCTTAGAGGTCGGGGCGTACTCACCCCTCCACTTT. This translates into CASSLEVGAYSPLHF. The V gene is TRBV7-6, the J gene TRBJ1-6; D may be TRBD1 (5 bases). The CDR3 consists of 15 residues. Germline CDR1 is SGHVS and CDR2 is FNYEAQ. Deletions cut 1 base from V and 10 bases from J, with 14 bases between.

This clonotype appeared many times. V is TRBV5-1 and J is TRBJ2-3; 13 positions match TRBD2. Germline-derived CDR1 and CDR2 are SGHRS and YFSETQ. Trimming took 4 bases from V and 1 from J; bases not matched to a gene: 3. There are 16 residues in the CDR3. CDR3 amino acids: CASSMGLAGRTDTQYF. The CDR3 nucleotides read TGCGCCAGCAGCATGGGACTAGCGGGGCGCACAGATACGCAGTATTTT.